This note documents a single TCR beta chain sequence. The antigen this receptor binds is unknown. No base quality values were provided; no much bigger clone lies one nucleotide off. The sample's time point label is to be understood as: week 47, end of study. A 20-mer mutant IDH1 peptide at 300 micrograms in Montanide made up each vaccine dose, which was injected subcutaneously together with topical imiquimod. Eight vaccinations were administered to patients in weeks 1, 3, 5, 7, 11, 15, 19 and 23, corresponding to visits V03 through V10. All donors had newly diagnosed IDH1-mutant astrocytomas of WHO grade 3 or 4 that showed loss of nuclear ATRX. The samples were drawn from NOA16, a multicentre, single-arm, open-label phase I trial in Germany that tested a mutant IDH1 peptide vaccine in humans for the first time. Genomic DNA for TCRB sequencing was extracted from EDTA blood using the DNeasy Blood and Tissue Kit.

Receptors were amplified or captured by the immunoSEQ multiplex PCR assay. Rearranged TCR beta chain sequences were amplified using the hsTCRB Kit according to the manufacturer's protocol. Sequencing of TCRB libraries was carried out on an Illumina MiSeq. The study's processing was this. The proprietary platform of the kit vendor was used for demultiplexing, trimming and gene mapping. The source is immuneACCESS, and TCRdb retained only in-frame sequences with V and J called. Part of the clones is not carried over; for the studies checked, unresolved V genes explain less than half of this, and the remainder is unexplained. V and J calls and clone size are as listed in that table; D and trimming were resolved from the DNA. This sample has some 50,000 clones in its table, and roughly 83% of those were observed once. The biggest ten clones account for approximately 4.6% of the sample. The data stem from a study of a mutant IDH1 vaccine in newly diagnosed glioma (dated by TCRdb to about 2021). Study-level background: Vaccination was initiated 4-6 weeks after radiotherapy alone, or concurrently with temozolomide cycles in the chemotherapy-containing groups. Of the roughly 31 treated patients, around 60% were male and approximately 38% were female, and the mean age was roughly 40 years. Before enrollment, patients had received standard therapy of radiotherapy alone, temozolomide alone, or radiochemotherapy with temozolomide; most received the combination. The week-35 safety follow-up was designated visit V12, and the week-47 end of study was designated visit V13. Peripheral blood was collected at six visits: V03 (baseline), V05, V07, V10, V12 and V13. For exploratory analyses, longitudinal TCRB deep sequencing was carried out in under 30 treated patients wherever samples were available.

Beyond this particular receptor, the publication reports: The authors stated that sample limitations prevented analyses of patient blood samples from being reproduced. Changes in the top peripheral T cell clonotypes picked up by TCRB sequencing did not appear to be linked to pseudoprogression. Selection of PBMC samples for TCRB deep sequencing was based on availability. Immune responses induced by the vaccine were seen in around 93% of patients across multiple MHC alleles.

The CDR3 covers 14 residues, taking in both the cysteine and the phenylalanine. This entry keeps only the CDR3 DNA: 42 bases, framed from base 1. V lost 5 bases and J lost 3 bases, and the count of bases not matched to a germline gene is 3. CDR1 SGHTA and CDR2 FQGNSA are derived from the germline V gene. The receptor chain draws on TRBV7-2 and TRBJ2-1, with 8 junctional bases fitting TRBD1. The sequences come from PBMCs, collected from a glioma patient whose treatment included an IDH1 peptide vaccine. This TCR came from a woman aged 25 to 39 with glioma. Some clones in this sample may be carry-over from other donors' samples. CDR3 reads: CASSGTGDYNEQFF. In nucleotide form, the sequence is TGTGCCAGCAGCGGGACAGGTGACTACAATGAGCAGTTCTTC.